The sample holds many counts of the clone carrying this T cell receptor beta chain. What it binds is unknown. This CDR3 has 11 residues. Trimming removed 6 bases at V and 9 bases at J, with 9 bases between. Germline loops: CDR1 MNHNS, CDR2 SASEGT. The sample comes from a study of T cells in Graves' hyperthyroidism and ophthalmopathy. Study context: Peripheral blood was drawn at first diagnosis, prior to all treatment. General observations from the study: The blood repertoire included most of the expanded thyroid clonotypes above 0.001.

RNA transcripts yielded amplified TCR beta CDR3 regions. A first-round RT-PCR of the TCR CDR3 used the HTBI primer set. MiXCR, run by TCRdb on the multiplex PCR reads, gives a single entry per CDR3 protein. The sample carries roughly 560,000 distinct CDR3 sequences, roughly 14% recorded once. The V and J genes are TRBV6-1 and TRBJ2-4; possible D gene TRBD2, 6 bases. The receptor was derived from a woman aged 35 to 49 with Graves' ophthalmopathy. The material sequenced was blood. The CDR3 region has the DNA TGTGCCAGCAGCAACGGGGGCATTCAGTACTTC. Translating it yields CASSNGGIQYF.